Listed here are 25 T cell receptor beta chains from one sample, sequenced in a study of vaccination and CD4 T cells after COVID-19. No antigen has been identified for these receptors. Sequenced with the Oncomine TCR Beta short-read assay was DNA taken from cultured CD4+ T cells. TCRdb itself ran the PCR reads through MiXCR, one entry per CDR3 protein. The table shows some 21,000 distinct CDR3 sequences, with over 40% occurring only once. Described treatment: roughly 11-day PBMC culture with coronavirus spike peptide pools or control peptides (ViraFEST assay). Sequencing input: CD4+ T cells from blood, cultured in vitro. The source is a human donor who had recovered from COVID-19.

The V and J genes are TRBV29-1 and TRBJ2-2; weak D call: TRBD1 (6 bases). CDR1 and CDR2 (germline): SQVTM, ANQGSEA. The V end lost 5 bases, the J end lost 5 bases, and 21 bases lay between the germline ends. The CDR3 is made up of 16 amino acids. The CDR3 DNA follows: TGCAGCGTTCAGGGGCCCGGGTCACCTGGGACCGGGGAGCTGTTTTTT. As protein: CSVQGPGSPGTGELFF.

The rearrangement uses TRBV30 and TRBJ1-2; TRBD1 might be the D (5 bases). The ends were cut back, 7 bases at V and 4 bases at J, with 13 bases in the middle. Looked up from germline, CDR1 is GTSNPN and CDR2 is SVGIG (reference sequence). The CDR3 spans 12 residues. Here the CDR3 DNA reads TGTGCCTTGGAGGGTGACAGCTATGGCTACACCTTC. Translating gives CALEGDSYGYTF.

The chain has TRBV7-2 and TRBJ2-3; D gene unclear. Looked up from germline, CDR1 is SGHTA and CDR2 is FQGNSA. This CDR3 has 14 residues. V shed 5 bases and J shed 6 bases, with 15 bases lying between them. The CDR3 loop reads CASSRVGSRDTQYF. CDR3 bases: TGTGCCAGCAGCCGAGTGGGGTCCCGGGATACGCAGTATTTT.

The rearrangement uses TRBV7-2 and TRBJ2-7; the match to TRBD1 covers 8 bases. Germline CDR1 SGHTA, CDR2 FQGNSA. Trimming took 1 base from V and 1 from J; bases not matched to a gene: 0. This CDR3 contains 14 residues. In nucleotides, the CDR3 is TGTGCCAGCAGCTTAGGGACAGGGTCCTACGAGCAGTACTTC. This codes for CASSLGTGSYEQYF.

The V and J genes are TRBV2 and TRBJ1-2; no clear D. Germline CDR1 reads SNHLY; CDR2 reads FYNNEI. CDR3 length: 13 residues. Trimming cost V 2 bases and J 8 bases, with 12 bases left between them. In nucleotides, the CDR3 is TGTGCCAGCAGTGAAAGCGGGGTGAAGGGCTACACCTTC. It encodes CASSESGVKGYTF.

This chain connects TRBV5-1 to TRBJ2-7; TRBD1 is a possible D gene (5 bases). The CDR3 spans 15 residues. Between the trimmed V and J ends, which lost 0 bases and 4 bases, there was a span of 14 bases. CDR1 is SGHRS, CDR2 YFSETQ, per germline. CDR3 amino acids: CASSLGAGLDYEQYF. DNA of the CDR3: TGCGCCAGCAGCTTGGGTGCAGGGTTAGATTACGAGCAGTACTTC.

The gene calls are TRBV24-1 and TRBJ1-5; the match to TRBD1 covers 7 bases. The germline CDR1 and CDR2 sequences are KGHDR and SFDVKD. The CDR3 runs to 18 residues. J gave up 0 bases and V 3 bases, and 10 bases lay outside the gene matches. The CDR3 DNA is TGTGCCACCAGTGATACAAGGACAGGACCCTATAGCAATCAGCCCCAGCATTTT. Its translation: CATSDTRTGPYSNQPQHF.

The rearrangement uses TRBV6-1 and TRBJ2-1; D is ambiguous. CDR1 and CDR2 (germline): MNHNS, SASEGT. This CDR3 has 12 residues. V was shortened by 3 bases and J by 7 bases, with 7 bases between the two germline ends. The CDR3: CASSDIKNEQFF. CDR3 coding DNA: TGTGCCAGCAGTGACATAAAAAATGAGCAGTTCTTC.

V usage is TRBV20-1 and J usage is TRBJ2-2; perhaps TRBD2 as D (5 bases). V lost 6 bases and J 1 base, leaving 12 bases between the germline ends. The length of the CDR3 is 14 residues. Germline CDR1 is DFQATT and CDR2 is SNEGSKA (reference sequence). The CDR3 DNA is TGCAGTGCGCGACTAAGGATGAACACCGGGGAGCTGTTTTTT. Its translation: CSARLRMNTGELFF.

The chain recombines TRBV6-4 with TRBJ2-2; possible D gene TRBD2, 6 bases. Germline CDR1 reads MRHNA; CDR2 reads SNTAGT. This CDR3 region has 15 residues. V lost 5 bases, J lost 3 bases, and 13 bases lay in between. The CDR3 nucleotides are TGTGCCAGCAGTCCCAGGGTAGCGGACACCGGGGAGCTGTTTTTT. It yields the protein CASSPRVADTGELFF.

V and J are TRBV9 and TRBJ2-2; the D gene is possibly TRBD1 (5 bases). CDR1 and CDR2 from the germline V gene are SGDLS and YYNGEE. CDR3 length: 14 amino acids. V was pared by 2 bases and J by 2 bases, with 7 bases between. Here the CDR3 DNA reads TGTGCCAGCAGCGTCACAGGAAACACCGGGGAGCTGTTTTTT. Its protein is CASSVTGNTGELFF.

This rearrangement joins TRBV6-1 to TRBJ1-1; D is ambiguous. Germline V CDR1 and CDR2: MNHNS, SASEGT. V was shortened by 6 bases and J by 3 bases, with 17 bases between the two germline ends. The CDR3 is 15 amino acids. The CDR3 loop is CASSSPEVGYTEAFF. As DNA, the CDR3 is TGTGCCAGCAGCTCCCCGGAAGTCGGATACACTGAAGCTTTCTTT.

V usage is TRBV7-9 and J usage is TRBJ2-3; 9 bases fit TRBD2. With 5 bases clipped from V and 0 bases from J, the junction kept 12 bases outside the gene matches. Per germline, CDR1 SEHNR and CDR2 FQNEAQ (reference sequence). The CDR3 sequence is 18 residues long. The CDR3 coding sequence is TGTGCCAGCAGCAGAAAGGTGGGGCGGGGGGGGAGCACAGATACGCAGTATTTT. It is translated as CASSRKVGRGGSTDTQYF.

The CDR3 nucleotides read TGTGCCAGTAGTATAGAGGGCGGGGGGGCAAGGTATGAGCAGTTCTTC. This encodes CASSIEGGGARYEQFF. This chain uses TRBV19 with TRBJ2-1, with 9 bases matching TRBD2. Unmatched junction bases numbered 8, after V lost 0 bases and J lost 8 bases. This CDR3 is built from 16 residues. Per the germline V gene, CDR1 is LNHDA and CDR2 is SQIVND (reference sequence). Full variable domain (missing parts from reference TRBV19 and TRBJ2-1): DGGITQSPKYLFRKEGQNVTLSCEQNLNHDAMYWYRQDPGQGLRLIYYSQIVNDFQKGDIAEGYSVSREKKESFPLTVTSAQKNPTAFYLCASSIEGGGARYEQFFGPGTRLTVL.

The rearrangement links TRBV6-1 to TRBJ2-3; 9 bases match TRBD2. V gave up 5 bases and J gave up 4 bases; unmatched junction bases: 4. Germline-derived CDR1 and CDR2 are MNHNS and SASEGT. This CDR3 is built from 14 residues. The CDR3: CASSRLADADTQYF. CDR3 coding DNA: TGTGCCAGCAGTCGACTAGCGGACGCAGATACGCAGTATTTT.

The rearrangement links TRBV6-1 to TRBJ2-2, with 7 bases matching TRBD2. Germline values: CDR1 MNHNS, CDR2 SASEGT. The CDR3 consists of 15 residues. J was trimmed by 0 bases and V by 7 bases; bases with no gene match: 5. The CDR3 loop is CASIGGGANTGELFF. In DNA, the CDR3 is TGTGCCAGCATAGGTGGGGGGGCGAACACCGGGGAGCTGTTTTTT.

The V and J genes are TRBV6-1 and TRBJ2-3, with TRBD1 identical over 7 bases. Germline CDR1 is MNHNS and CDR2 is SASEGT. This CDR3 has 13 residues. V lost 6 bases, J lost 4 bases, and 4 bases stayed unmatched. The chain's CDR3 is CASSYDRADTQYF. CDR3 DNA: TGTGCCAGCAGCTATGACAGGGCAGATACGCAGTATTTT.

V is TRBV12-3 or TRBV12-4 and J is TRBJ1-2; D unclear. Trimming removed 4 bases from V and 5 bases from J, with 11 bases in between. The CDR3 covers 13 residues. As DNA, the CDR3 is TGTGCCAGCAGTTGGACGTCAAAATATGGCTACACCTTC. Translation gives CASSWTSKYGYTF.

The chain links TRBV6-4 to TRBJ2-2; D gene ambiguous. In germline, CDR1 is MRHNA, CDR2 SNTAGT. The CDR3 runs 14 residues. The V end was cut by 4 bases, the J end by 0 bases, with 6 bases between. In nucleotides, the CDR3 is TGTGCCAGCAGTGCCAGGACGAACACCGGGGAGCTGTTTTTT. Its translation is CASSARTNTGELFF.

This clonotype was seen a handful of times. This chain connects TRBV20-1 to TRBJ2-7; D remains unclear. Germline lookup yields CDR1 DFQATT and CDR2 SNEGSKA (reference sequence). This CDR3 is built from 14 residues. V was cut by 1 base and J by 2 bases, with 12 bases left in between. The CDR3 here is CSARAWGKTYEQYF. In DNA form, the CDR3 reads TGCAGTGCTAGAGCCTGGGGAAAGACCTACGAGCAGTACTTC.

The chain couples TRBV6-1 to TRBJ2-1; 8 bases match TRBD2. Germline V gives CDR1 MNHNS, CDR2 SASEGT. The CDR3 is made up of 15 amino acids. Unmatched junction bases numbered 6, after V lost 4 bases and J lost 4 bases. CDR3 in amino acids: CASSAEREPYNEQFF. In DNA form, the CDR3 reads TGTGCCAGCAGTGCCGAGCGGGAGCCATACAATGAGCAGTTCTTC.

The chain combines TRBV5-1 with TRBJ1-2; D is unclear. There are 13 residues in the CDR3. Germline CDR1 is SGHRS and CDR2 is YFSETQ. The ends were cut back, 0 bases at V and 6 bases at J, with 9 bases in the middle. CDR3 protein: CASSLVGDDGYTF. The CDR3 nucleotides read TGCGCCAGCAGCTTGGTCGGGGATGATGGCTACACCTTC.

The table lists this clonotype with a few counts. The CDR3 sequence: CASSWGKGSSYEQYF. The CDR3 DNA reads TGTGCCAGTAGTTGGGGGAAGGGAAGCTCCTACGAGCAGTACTTC. The J gene is TRBJ2-7, the V gene TRBV19; either TRBD1 or TRBD2 may supply D (5 bases each). CDR1 LNHDA and CDR2 SQIVND come from the germline V gene (reference sequence). The CDR3 consists of 15 residues. V was cut by 5 bases and J by 0 bases, with 14 bases left in between.

Note on this clonotype: The germline gene is not matched at one end of the junction; a read error may be the cause. The V gene is TRBV6-5, the J gene TRBJ2-2; the D gene is possibly TRBD2 (6 bases). CDR3 length: 17 amino acids. Germline assignment: CDR1 MNHEY and CDR2 SVGAGI. Here the CDR3 DNA reads TGTGCCAGCATTTACCGCCATCCGGGACTTAACACCGGGGAGCTGTTTTTT. This encodes CASIYRHPGLNTGELFF.

The J gene is TRBJ1-5, the V gene TRBV28, with D perhaps TRBD1 (6 bases). CDR3 length: 15 amino acids. Trimming stripped 5 bases from V and 0 bases from J, with 11 bases between. Germline loops: CDR1 MDHEN, CDR2 SYDVKM. The CDR3 spells CASSEGGYSNQPQHF. The CDR3 region has the DNA TGTGCCAGCAGTGAAGGGGGATATAGCAATCAGCCCCAGCATTTT. Variable domain in full (rest from reference TRBV28 and TRBJ1-5): DVKVTQSSRYLVKRTGEKVFLECVQDMDHENMFWYRQDPGLGLRLIYFSYDVKMKEKGDIPEGYSVSREKKERFSLILESASTNQTSMYLCASSEGGYSNQPQHFGDGTRLSIL.